This T cell receptor (beta chain) was identified in a study of Graves' ophthalmopathy and Graves' hyperthyroidism. Ophthalmopathy donors were characterized by moderate-to-severe activity, CAS of at least 3, NOSPECS of at least 4, and duration under 3 months. Lactation, pregnancy, uncontrolled infections and other autoimmune diseases were all grounds for excluding patients. This clonotype has ten or more counts. Its cognate antigen is unknown. The study, taken as a whole, reports: Ophthalmopathy cases were distinguished from stable hyperthyroidism by a 13-signature model, reaching approximately 88% sensitivity and roughly 81% specificity.

Beta-chain TCR CDR3 regions were amplified from RNA transcripts. RT-PCR in the first round used HTBI primers; a second-round multiplex PCR followed. TCRdb independently ran MiXCR on the multiplex PCR reads; one entry per CDR3 protein. The profile covers a few hundred thousand distinct CDR3 sequences, with around 19% appearing a single time and roughly 1.6% taken by the ten largest. The sample consisted of peripheral blood. The clonotype was recovered from a woman in her late teens or twenties with Graves' ophthalmopathy.

CDR3 residues: CASSQDHLVNQPQHF. In nucleotides, the CDR3 is TGTGCCAGCAGCCAAGATCACCTGGTTAATCAGCCCCAGCATTTT. This chain uses TRBV4-2 with TRBJ1-5, with no clear D. V shed 0 bases and J shed 4 bases, with 10 bases lying between them. Germline values: CDR1 LGHNA, CDR2 YNFKEQ. The CDR3 runs to 15 residues.